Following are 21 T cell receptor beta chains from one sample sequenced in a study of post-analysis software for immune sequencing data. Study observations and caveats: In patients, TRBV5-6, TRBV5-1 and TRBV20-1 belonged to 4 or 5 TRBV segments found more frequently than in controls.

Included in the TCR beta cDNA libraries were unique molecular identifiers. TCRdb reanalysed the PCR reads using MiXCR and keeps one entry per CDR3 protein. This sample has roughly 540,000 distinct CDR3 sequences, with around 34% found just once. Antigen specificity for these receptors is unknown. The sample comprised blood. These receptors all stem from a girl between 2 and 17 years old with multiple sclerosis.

The CDR3 DNA follows: TGCGCCAGCAAATTGGCGGGAATTTACAATGAGCAGTTCTTC. Protein product: CASKLAGIYNEQFF. The chain couples TRBV10-2 to TRBJ2-1; possible D gene TRBD2, 6 bases. The V end was cut by 7 bases, the J end by 4 bases, with 14 bases between. CDR1 is WSHSY and CDR2 is SAAADI in the germline V gene. CDR3 length: 14 amino acids.

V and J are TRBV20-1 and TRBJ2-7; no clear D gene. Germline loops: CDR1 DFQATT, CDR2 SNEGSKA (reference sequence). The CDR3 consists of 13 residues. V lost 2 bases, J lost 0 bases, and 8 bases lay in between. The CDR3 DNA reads TGCAGTGCTAGATTGAGGAGCTCCTACGAGCAGTACTTC. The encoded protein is CSARLRSSYEQYF.

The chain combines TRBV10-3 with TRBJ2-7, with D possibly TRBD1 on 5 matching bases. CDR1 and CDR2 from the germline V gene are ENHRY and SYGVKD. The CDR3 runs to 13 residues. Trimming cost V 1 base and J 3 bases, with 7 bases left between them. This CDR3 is CAISELQVYEQYF. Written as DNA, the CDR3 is TGTGCCATCAGTGAGTTACAGGTCTACGAGCAGTACTTC.

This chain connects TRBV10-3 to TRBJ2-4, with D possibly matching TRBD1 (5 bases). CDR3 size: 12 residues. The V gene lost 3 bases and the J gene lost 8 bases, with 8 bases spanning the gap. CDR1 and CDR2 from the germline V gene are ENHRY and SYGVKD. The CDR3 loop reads CAISEGVDIQYF. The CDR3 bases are TGTGCCATCAGTGAAGGGGTTGACATTCAGTACTTC.

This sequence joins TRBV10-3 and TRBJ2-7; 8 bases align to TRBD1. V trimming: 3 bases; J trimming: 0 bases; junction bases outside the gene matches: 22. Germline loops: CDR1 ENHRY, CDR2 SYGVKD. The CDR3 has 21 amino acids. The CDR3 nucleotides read TGTGCCATCAGTGATGCGAGAGGGTCTGTAGGACAGGGTATTGGCTCCTACGAGCAGTACTTC. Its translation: CAISDARGSVGQGIGSYEQYF.

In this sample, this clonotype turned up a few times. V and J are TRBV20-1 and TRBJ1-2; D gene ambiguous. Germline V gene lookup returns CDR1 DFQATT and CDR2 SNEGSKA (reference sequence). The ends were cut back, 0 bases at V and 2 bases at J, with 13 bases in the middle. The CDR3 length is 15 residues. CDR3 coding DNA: TGCAGTGCTAGAGATCACAGATCCTTCAACTATGGCTACACCTTC. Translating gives CSARDHRSFNYGYTF.

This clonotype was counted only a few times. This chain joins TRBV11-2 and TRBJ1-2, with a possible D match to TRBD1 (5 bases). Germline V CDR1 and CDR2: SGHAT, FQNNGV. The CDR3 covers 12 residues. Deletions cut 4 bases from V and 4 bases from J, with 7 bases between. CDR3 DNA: TGTGCCAGCAGCTCAGGGTTCTATGGCTACACCTTC. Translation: CASSSGFYGYTF.

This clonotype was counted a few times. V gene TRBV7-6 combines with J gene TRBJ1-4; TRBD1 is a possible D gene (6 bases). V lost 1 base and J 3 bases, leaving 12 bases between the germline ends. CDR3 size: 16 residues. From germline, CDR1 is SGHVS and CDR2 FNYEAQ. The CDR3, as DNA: TGTGCCAGCAGCTTAGTACGGCAGGGGTCTAATGAAAAACTGTTTTTT. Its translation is CASSLVRQGSNEKLFF.

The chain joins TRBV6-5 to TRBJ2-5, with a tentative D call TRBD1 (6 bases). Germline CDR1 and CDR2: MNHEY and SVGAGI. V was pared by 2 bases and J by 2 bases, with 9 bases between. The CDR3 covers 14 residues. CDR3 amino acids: CASSYARGQETQYF. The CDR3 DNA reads TGTGCCAGCAGTTACGCTAGGGGGCAAGAGACCCAGTACTTC.

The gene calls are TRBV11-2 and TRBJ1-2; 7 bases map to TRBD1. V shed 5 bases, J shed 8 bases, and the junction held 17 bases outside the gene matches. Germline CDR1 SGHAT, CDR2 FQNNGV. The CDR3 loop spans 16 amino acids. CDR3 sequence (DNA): TGTGCCAGCAGCCCTGTTTCGGGACAGTCGCTTGGGGGCTACACCTTC. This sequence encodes CASSPVSGQSLGGYTF.

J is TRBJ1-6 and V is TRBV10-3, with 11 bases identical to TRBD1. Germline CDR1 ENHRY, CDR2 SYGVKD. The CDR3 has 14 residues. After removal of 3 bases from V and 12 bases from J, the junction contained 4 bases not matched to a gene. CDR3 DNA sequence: TGTGCCATCAGTGAAGCGGACAGGGGGCTACCCCTCCACTTT. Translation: CAISEADRGLPLHF.

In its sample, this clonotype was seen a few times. The CDR3: CASSTTGTWTDTQYF. The CDR3 nucleotides are TGTGCCAGCAGCACTACAGGGACGTGGACAGATACGCAGTATTTT. The genes are TRBV7-9 and TRBJ2-3; possibly TRBD1 for D (6 bases). Germline CDR1 and CDR2: SEHNR and FQNEAQ (reference sequence). The CDR3 sequence is 15 residues long. Trimming shortened V by 5 bases and J by 3 bases, and 15 bases separated the two germline ends.

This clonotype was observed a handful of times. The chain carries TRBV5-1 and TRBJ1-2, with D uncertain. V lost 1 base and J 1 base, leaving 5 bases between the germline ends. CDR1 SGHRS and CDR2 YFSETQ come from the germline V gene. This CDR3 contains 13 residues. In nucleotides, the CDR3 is TGCGCCAGCAGCTTGAACTATAACTATGGCTACACCTTC. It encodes CASSLNYNYGYTF.

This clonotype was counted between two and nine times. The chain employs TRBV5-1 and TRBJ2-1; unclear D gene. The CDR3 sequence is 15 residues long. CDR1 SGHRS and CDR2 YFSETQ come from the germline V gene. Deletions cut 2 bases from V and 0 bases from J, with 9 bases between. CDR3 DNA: TGCGCCAGCAGCTTTCAGGTCAGCTCCTACAATGAGCAGTTCTTC. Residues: CASSFQVSSYNEQFF.

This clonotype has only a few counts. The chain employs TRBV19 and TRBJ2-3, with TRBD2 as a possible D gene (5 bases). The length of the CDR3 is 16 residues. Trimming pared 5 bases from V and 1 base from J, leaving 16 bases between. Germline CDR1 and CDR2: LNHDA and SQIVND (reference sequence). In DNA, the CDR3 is TGTGCCAGTAGTGGGGAGTGGACCGTCGGCACAGATACGCAGTATTTT. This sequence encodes CASSGEWTVGTDTQYF.

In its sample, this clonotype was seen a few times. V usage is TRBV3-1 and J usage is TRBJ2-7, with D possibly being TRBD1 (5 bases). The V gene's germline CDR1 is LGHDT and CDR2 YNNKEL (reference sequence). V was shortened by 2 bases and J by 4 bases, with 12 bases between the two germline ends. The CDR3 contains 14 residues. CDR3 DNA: TGTGCCAGCAGCCAATCAGGGTGGCAGTACGAGCAGTACTTC. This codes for CASSQSGWQYEQYF.

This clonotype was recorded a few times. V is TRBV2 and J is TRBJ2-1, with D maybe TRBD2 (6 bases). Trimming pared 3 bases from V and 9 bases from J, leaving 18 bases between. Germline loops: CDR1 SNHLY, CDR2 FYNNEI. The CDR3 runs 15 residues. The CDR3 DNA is TGTGCCAGCAGTGATCAGGCTGAACTAGCCTCTGAGCAGTTCTTC. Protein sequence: CASSDQAELASEQFF.

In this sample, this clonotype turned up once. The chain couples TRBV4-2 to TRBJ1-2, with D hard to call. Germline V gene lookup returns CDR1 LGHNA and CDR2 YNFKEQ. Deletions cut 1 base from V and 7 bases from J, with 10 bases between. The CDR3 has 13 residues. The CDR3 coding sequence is TGTGCCAGCAGCCAAGGTGATGAGGTTGGCTACACCTTC. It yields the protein CASSQGDEVGYTF.

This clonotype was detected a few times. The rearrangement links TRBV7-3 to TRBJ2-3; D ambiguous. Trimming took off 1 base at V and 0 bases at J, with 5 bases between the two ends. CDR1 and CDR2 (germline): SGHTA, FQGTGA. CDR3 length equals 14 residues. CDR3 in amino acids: CASSLMGSTDTQYF. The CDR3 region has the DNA TGTGCCAGCAGCTTAATGGGTAGCACAGATACGCAGTATTTT. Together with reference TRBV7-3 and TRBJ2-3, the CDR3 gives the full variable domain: GAGVSQTPSNKVTEKGKYVELRCDPISGHTALYWYRQSLGQGPEFLIYFQGTGAADDSGLPNDRFFAVRPEGSVSTLKIQRTERGDSAVYLCASSLMGSTDTQYFGPGTRLTVL.

The CDR3 protein is CSARDPKRESYEQYF. The CDR3 DNA reads as TGCAGTGCTAGAGATCCCAAGCGGGAGTCCTACGAGCAGTACTTC. The V call is TRBV20-1, the J call TRBJ2-7; 8 positions match TRBD2. The ends lost 0 bases at V and 1 base at J; junction bases unmatched: 5. Germline lookup yields CDR1 DFQATT and CDR2 SNEGSKA (reference sequence). The CDR3 covers 15 residues.

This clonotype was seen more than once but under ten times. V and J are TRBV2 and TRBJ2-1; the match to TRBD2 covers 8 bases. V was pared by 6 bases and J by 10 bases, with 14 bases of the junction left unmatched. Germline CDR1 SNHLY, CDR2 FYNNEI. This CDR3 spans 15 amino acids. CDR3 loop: CASRRDGTRANEQFF. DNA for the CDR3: TGTGCCAGCAGGCGAGATGGGACTAGAGCTAACGAGCAGTTCTTC.